One sample yielded the 31 T cell receptor beta chains listed below, sequenced in a study of human T cells and chemical hapten exposure. As the library was built, unique molecular identifiers were attached to individual cDNA molecules. Via MiXCR, TCRdb re-called the reads, giving one row per CDR3 protein. The sample has more than 100,000 distinct CDR3 sequences, about 8.9% seen once; the top ten hold over 1.1%. Unfractionated whole blood yielded the extracted total RNA. Source material: whole blood. The receptors derive from a human donor in good health. Some clones in this sample may be carry-over from other donors' samples.

This clonotype was recorded many times. The chain is built from TRBV18 and TRBJ1-3; TRBD1 agrees at 9 bases. This CDR3 contains 16 residues. V dropped 3 bases and J dropped 0; count of bases not matched to a gene: 3. In germline, CDR1 is KGHSH, CDR2 LQKENI. CDR3 loop: CASSPRGQGSGNTIYF. CDR3 DNA sequence: TGTGCCAGCTCACCCAGGGGACAGGGCTCTGGAAACACCATATATTTT.

This clonotype was picked up a small number of times. The chain has TRBV7-6 and TRBJ2-1; 8 positions match TRBD2. Germline values: CDR1 SGHVS, CDR2 FNYEAQ. Unmatched junction bases numbered 7, after V lost 1 base and J lost 2 bases. This CDR3 region has 17 residues. Written as DNA, the CDR3 is TGTGCCAGCAGCTTAGAGCCTGGCGGGGGGACCTACAATGAGCAGTTCTTC. Translated, it gives CASSLEPGGGTYNEQFF.

In its sample, this clonotype was seen many times. Written as DNA, the CDR3 is TGCGCCAGCAGCCAAGATAACGGTGTAGGCATACAAGAGACCCAGTACTTC. This gives the protein CASSQDNGVGIQETQYF. The chain uses TRBV4-1 and TRBJ2-5; D gene ambiguous. Germline V gives CDR1 MGHRA, CDR2 YSYEKL. There are 17 residues in the CDR3. The ends were cut back, 0 bases at V and 2 bases at J, with 16 bases in the middle.

This clonotype was seen repeatedly, ten times or more. This chain links TRBV29-1 with TRBJ1-1, with D hard to call. The V gene lost 6 bases and the J gene lost 7 bases, with 12 bases spanning the gap. The CDR3 extends over 11 amino acids. From germline, CDR1 is SQVTM and CDR2 ANQGSEA. The CDR3 reads CSVTRLFEAFF. The DNA of the CDR3 is TGCAGCGTAACACGGTTATTTGAAGCTTTCTTT.

Many counts were recorded for this clonotype. This chain's CDR3 is CAISESGTAALGGYTF. Written as DNA, the CDR3 is TGTGCCATCAGTGAGTCTGGGACAGCAGCCCTGGGTGGCTACACCTTC. The V gene is TRBV10-3, the J gene TRBJ1-2; 7 bases fit TRBD1. The CDR3 is 16 amino acids. The junction had 11 bases not matched to a gene; V was cut back by 0 bases and J by 7 bases. Germline V gene sequence: CDR1 ENHRY, CDR2 SYGVKD.

This clonotype was counted many times. The chain joins TRBV19 to TRBJ1-2; D is perhaps TRBD1 (6 bases). CDR1 LNHDA and CDR2 SQIVND come from the germline V gene (reference sequence). The CDR3 has 16 residues. V lost 3 bases, J lost 5 bases, and 19 bases lay in between. CDR3 sequence (DNA): TGTGCCAGTAGTATCACCCTACAGGACAGAATTTATGGCTACACCTTC. It codes for CASSITLQDRIYGYTF.

This clonotype was recorded many times. The genes are TRBV4-1 and TRBJ1-5; D is uncertain. V was trimmed by 0 bases and J by 3 bases, leaving 15 bases between them. Germline V gene lookup returns CDR1 MGHRA and CDR2 YSYEKL. This CDR3 is 17 amino acids long. CDR3 sequence (DNA): TGCGCCAGCAGCCAAGATAGGGAGGTTCCTGACAATCAGCCCCAGCATTTT. Protein sequence: CASSQDREVPDNQPQHF.

This clonotype has a count of ten or more. This chain links TRBV4-1 with TRBJ2-1; 7 nucleotides align to TRBD1. This CDR3 comprises 17 residues. The germline V gene has CDR1 MGHRA and CDR2 YSYEKL. Trimming at V came to 5 bases and at J to 9 bases, leaving 19 bases not matched to a gene. CDR3 protein: CASSKGQTIRTKGEQFF. For the CDR3, the DNA is TGCGCCAGCAGCAAGGGACAGACCATACGGACAAAGGGTGAGCAGTTCTTC.

This clonotype was picked up many times. V and J are TRBV9 and TRBJ2-5; D might be TRBD1 (6 bases). The V and J ends lost 0 bases and 3 bases respectively, with 12 bases between them. CDR1 and CDR2 (germline): SGDLS, YYNGEE. This CDR3 is 15 amino acids long. This CDR3 reads CASSVGVRTEETQYF. CDR3 bases: TGTGCCAGCAGCGTAGGGGTTCGGACAGAAGAGACCCAGTACTTC.

This clonotype was detected ten times or more. The chain is built from TRBV12-3 or TRBV12-4 and TRBJ2-7; 11 nucleotides agree with TRBD1. The CDR3 is 15 residues long. V lost 3 bases to trimming and J lost 3 bases; unmatched junction nucleotides: 4. CDR3 region: CASSFGGTGGYEQYF. CDR3 DNA: TGTGCCAGCAGTTTCGGAGGGACAGGGGGCTACGAGCAGTACTTC.

This clonotype was detected only a few times. The CDR3 region has the DNA TGTGCCAGCACGAGAGGAGGGATTAATGAAAAACTGTTTTTT. Its protein is CASTRGGINEKLFF. The chain recombines TRBV4-2 with TRBJ1-4; the D is unclear. Trimming left V 7 bases short and J 4 bases short, with 13 bases between. This CDR3 spans 14 amino acids. CDR1 is LGHNA and CDR2 is YNFKEQ in the germline V gene.

Note on this clonotype: This clone may be a read error of a much larger clone one base away. The V gene is TRBV4-1, the J gene TRBJ1-2; D may be TRBD1 (5 bases). Germline values: CDR1 MGHRA, CDR2 YSYEKL. CDR3 length: 14 residues. The CDR3 spells CAGSQTLTGYGYTF. The CDR3 DNA sequence: TGCGCCGGCAGCCAAACTTTAACAGGCTATGGCTACACCTTC.

This chain links TRBV6-5 with TRBJ2-3; D unclear. CDR1 and CDR2 (germline): MNHEY, SVGAGI. V lost 0 bases, J lost 2 bases, and 12 bases lay in between. This CDR3 has 16 amino acids. CDR3 DNA sequence: TGTGCCAGCAGTTACTCGGATCTAGTAACCACAGATACGCAGTATTTT. It codes for CASSYSDLVTTDTQYF.

This clonotype was observed many times. The rearrangement joins TRBV15 to TRBJ1-5; 9 bases align to TRBD1. From germline, CDR1 is LNHNV and CDR2 YYDKDF (reference sequence). The CDR3 consists of 15 residues. Losses at the gene ends were 5 bases for V and 9 bases for J; bases not matched to a gene: 11. The CDR3 loop reads CATSPDRGASRPQHF. The CDR3 bases are TGTGCCACCAGCCCGGACAGGGGTGCCAGTAGGCCCCAGCATTTT. Full variable domain (missing parts from reference TRBV15 and TRBJ1-5): DAMVIQNPRYQVTQFGKPVTLSCSQTLNHNVMYWYQQKSSQAPKLLFHYYDKDFNNEADTPDNFQSRRPNTSFCFLDIRSPGLGDTAMYLCATSPDRGASRPQHFGDGTRLSIL.

The V gene is TRBV5-6, the J gene TRBJ1-1; 8 bases are a match to TRBD1. Germline V gives CDR1 SGHDT, CDR2 YYEEEE. The V segment lost 1 base and the J segment 3 bases; nucleotides outside the gene matches: 2. The CDR3 is made up of 14 amino acids. For the CDR3, the DNA is TGTGCCAGCAGCTTGTCACAGGGGGACACTGAAGCTTTCTTT. It is translated as CASSLSQGDTEAFF.

This clonotype was recorded many times. The chain is built from TRBV2 and TRBJ1-5; tentative D call: TRBD1 (5 bases). Germline assignment: CDR1 SNHLY and CDR2 FYNNEI. With 10 bases removed from V and 2 bases from J, the gap between germline ends came to 18 bases. The CDR3 has 15 amino acids. The CDR3, as DNA: TGTGCCACCGACAGTAACCTCAGGGGCAATCAGCCCCAGCATTTT. It yields the protein CATDSNLRGNQPQHF.

The chain joins TRBV19 to TRBJ2-1; D might be TRBD1 (6 bases). The CDR3 is 15 residues long. V was trimmed by 3 bases and J by 2 bases, leaving 11 bases between them. CDR1 and CDR2 (germline): LNHDA, SQIVND (reference sequence). The CDR3: CASSMGTRTYNEQFF. The CDR3 nucleotides are TGTGCCAGTAGTATGGGGACAAGGACCTACAATGAGCAGTTCTTC.

In this sample, this clonotype turned up many times. The chain is built from TRBV5-1 and TRBJ2-3; 13 bases are shared with TRBD2. With V trimmed by 4 bases and J by 0 bases, 2 bases remained unmatched. The length of the CDR3 is 16 residues. Germline-derived CDR1 and CDR2 are SGHRS and YFSETQ. The CDR3 bases are TGCGCCAGCAGCGGGGGACTAGCGGGAAGCACAGATACGCAGTATTTT. Translating gives CASSGGLAGSTDTQYF.

Only a few counts were recorded for this clonotype. The genes are TRBV12-3 or TRBV12-4 and TRBJ2-2, with a weak D call TRBD1 (5 bases). The CDR3 is made up of 17 amino acids. V lost 5 bases, J lost 4 bases, and 20 bases lay in between. In nucleotides, the CDR3 is TGTGCCAGCAGTCCCGAACACAGGTGGGCTCCCACCGGGGAGCTGTTTTTT. Amino acid sequence: CASSPEHRWAPTGELFF.

This clonotype has just a few counts. The rearrangement joins TRBV27 to TRBJ2-3; D ambiguous. The germline V and J ends were trimmed by 3 bases and 2 bases, with 9 bases remaining between them. Per germline, CDR1 MNHEY and CDR2 SMNVEV (reference sequence). The CDR3 sequence is 14 residues long. Here the CDR3 DNA reads TGTGCCAGCAGTTTGGGTTCCCCCACAGATACGCAGTATTTT. Protein sequence: CASSLGSPTDTQYF.

This clonotype occurred many times. The rearrangement links TRBV29-1 to TRBJ1-1; D gene ambiguous. The germline V and J ends were trimmed by 7 bases and 7 bases, with 16 bases remaining between them. CDR1 and CDR2 from the germline V gene are SQVTM and ANQGSEA. This CDR3 is 12 amino acids long. Written as DNA, the CDR3 is TGCAGCGCCCTATGGGTGGGCGGTGAAGCTTTCTTT. Translated, it gives CSALWVGGEAFF.

This clonotype was observed a few times. The V and J genes are TRBV7-2 and TRBJ2-7; weak D call: TRBD2 (5 bases). V shed 4 bases and J shed 4 bases, with 8 bases lying between them. The germline CDR1 and CDR2 sequences are SGHTA and FQGNSA. The CDR3 totals 12 residues. This CDR3 reads CASSSSGYEQYF. The CDR3 DNA sequence: TGTGCCAGCAGCTCATCGGGGTACGAGCAGTACTTC. Supplemented by reference TRBV7-2 and TRBJ2-7, the full variable domain reads GAGVSQSPSNKVTEKGKDVELRCDPISGHTALYWYRQSLGQGLEFLIYFQGNSAPDKSGLPSDRFSAERTGGSVSTLTIQRTQQEDSAVYLCASSSSGYEQYFGPGTRLTVT.

The J gene is TRBJ2-1, the V gene TRBV10-3; perhaps D is TRBD1 or TRBD2 (5 bases each). The CDR3 covers 15 residues. Germline V CDR1 and CDR2: ENHRY, SYGVKD. V was pared by 7 bases and J by 7 bases, with 20 bases between. For the CDR3, the DNA is TGTGCCATCACGGGGTCCGGGACCTTGGGGAATGAGCAGTTCTTC. It encodes CAITGSGTLGNEQFF.

This clonotype was recorded a few times. This chain links TRBV27 with TRBJ2-2; 13 bases line up with TRBD2. Trimming removed 8 bases from V and 5 bases from J; junction bases left unmatched: 11. Germline-derived CDR1 and CDR2 are MNHEY and SMNVEV (reference sequence). This CDR3 comprises 17 residues. For the CDR3, the DNA is TGTGCCAGCGCCCCTCAGGGACTAGCGGGAACGACCGGGGAGCTGTTTTTT. Protein: CASAPQGLAGTTGELFF.

About this clonotype itself: This may be a read error: a much more frequent sequence differs by one nucleotide. This sequence joins TRBV29-1 and TRBJ2-1; D perhaps matches TRBD2 (6 bases). Trimming removed 4 bases from V and 3 bases from J, with 10 bases in between. Germline V gene lookup returns CDR1 SQVTM and CDR2 ANQGSEA. This CDR3 has 13 residues. CDR3 amino acids: CSVVSRDYNEQFF. CDR3 DNA: TGCAGCGTTGTATCGCGGGACTACAATGAGCAGTTCTTC.

V gene TRBV28 combines with J gene TRBJ2-2, with 8 bases that match TRBD2. The V and J ends lost 2 bases and 5 bases, in that order; junction bases with no gene match: 13. This CDR3 contains 18 residues. Germline CDR1 and CDR2: MDHEN and SYDVKM. The CDR3 DNA reads TGTGCCAGCAGTTTAATGACTGGTGCGGGGGGTAAAACCGGGGAGCTGTTTTTT. Its translation is CASSLMTGAGGKTGELFF.

This clonotype was seen a handful of times. The chain has TRBV7-2 and TRBJ2-2, with 8 bases identical to TRBD2. Germline V gene data show CDR1 as SGHTA and CDR2 as FQGNSA. The trim removed 5 bases at V and 0 bases at J, leaving 5 bases unmatched. The CDR3 is 16 residues long. CDR3 in amino acids: CASSTTSGSNTGELFF. The CDR3, as DNA: TGTGCCAGCAGCACTACTAGCGGATCGAACACCGGGGAGCTGTTTTTT.

This clonotype was counted between two and nine times. The chain recombines TRBV10-3 with TRBJ2-7; 8 bases line up with TRBD2. CDR1 is ENHRY, CDR2 SYGVKD, per germline. There are 15 residues in the CDR3. With V trimmed by 0 bases and J by 0 bases, 1 base remained unmatched. The CDR3: CAISESGTSSYEQYF. Written as DNA, the CDR3 is TGTGCCATCAGTGAGTCGGGGACTAGCTCCTACGAGCAGTACTTC.

The J gene is TRBJ2-3, the V gene TRBV6-2 or TRBV6-3; possibly TRBD2 for D (6 bases). Germline CDR1 reads MNHEY; CDR2 reads SVGEGT. V shed 2 bases and J shed 0 bases, with 18 bases lying between them. The CDR3 covers 18 residues. CDR3 sequence (DNA): TGTGCCAGCAGTTACCCCTGGGGGGATACATACAGCACAGATACGCAGTATTTT. Translated, it gives CASSYPWGDTYSTDTQYF.

Many counts were recorded for this clonotype. The chain has TRBV29-1 and TRBJ1-5; TRBD1 is a possible D gene (5 bases). The length of the CDR3 is 12 residues. V gave up 4 bases and J gave up 3 bases, with 7 bases separating them. The V gene's germline CDR1 is SQVTM and CDR2 ANQGSEA. The CDR3 DNA is TGCAGCGTTGGACAGCTCAATCAGCCCCAGCATTTT. Its translation: CSVGQLNQPQHF.

This clonotype was counted at least ten times. The chain is built from TRBV7-8 and TRBJ2-1; 9 bases match TRBD2. The CDR3 runs to 15 residues. Germline CDR1 and CDR2: SGHVS and FQNEAQ. V was clipped by 1 base and J by 8 bases; unmatched bases: 6. The CDR3 DNA reads as TGTGCCAGCAGCTTAGGCGGGAGGGGGGTCGATGAGCAGTTCTTC. As protein: CASSLGGRGVDEQFF.